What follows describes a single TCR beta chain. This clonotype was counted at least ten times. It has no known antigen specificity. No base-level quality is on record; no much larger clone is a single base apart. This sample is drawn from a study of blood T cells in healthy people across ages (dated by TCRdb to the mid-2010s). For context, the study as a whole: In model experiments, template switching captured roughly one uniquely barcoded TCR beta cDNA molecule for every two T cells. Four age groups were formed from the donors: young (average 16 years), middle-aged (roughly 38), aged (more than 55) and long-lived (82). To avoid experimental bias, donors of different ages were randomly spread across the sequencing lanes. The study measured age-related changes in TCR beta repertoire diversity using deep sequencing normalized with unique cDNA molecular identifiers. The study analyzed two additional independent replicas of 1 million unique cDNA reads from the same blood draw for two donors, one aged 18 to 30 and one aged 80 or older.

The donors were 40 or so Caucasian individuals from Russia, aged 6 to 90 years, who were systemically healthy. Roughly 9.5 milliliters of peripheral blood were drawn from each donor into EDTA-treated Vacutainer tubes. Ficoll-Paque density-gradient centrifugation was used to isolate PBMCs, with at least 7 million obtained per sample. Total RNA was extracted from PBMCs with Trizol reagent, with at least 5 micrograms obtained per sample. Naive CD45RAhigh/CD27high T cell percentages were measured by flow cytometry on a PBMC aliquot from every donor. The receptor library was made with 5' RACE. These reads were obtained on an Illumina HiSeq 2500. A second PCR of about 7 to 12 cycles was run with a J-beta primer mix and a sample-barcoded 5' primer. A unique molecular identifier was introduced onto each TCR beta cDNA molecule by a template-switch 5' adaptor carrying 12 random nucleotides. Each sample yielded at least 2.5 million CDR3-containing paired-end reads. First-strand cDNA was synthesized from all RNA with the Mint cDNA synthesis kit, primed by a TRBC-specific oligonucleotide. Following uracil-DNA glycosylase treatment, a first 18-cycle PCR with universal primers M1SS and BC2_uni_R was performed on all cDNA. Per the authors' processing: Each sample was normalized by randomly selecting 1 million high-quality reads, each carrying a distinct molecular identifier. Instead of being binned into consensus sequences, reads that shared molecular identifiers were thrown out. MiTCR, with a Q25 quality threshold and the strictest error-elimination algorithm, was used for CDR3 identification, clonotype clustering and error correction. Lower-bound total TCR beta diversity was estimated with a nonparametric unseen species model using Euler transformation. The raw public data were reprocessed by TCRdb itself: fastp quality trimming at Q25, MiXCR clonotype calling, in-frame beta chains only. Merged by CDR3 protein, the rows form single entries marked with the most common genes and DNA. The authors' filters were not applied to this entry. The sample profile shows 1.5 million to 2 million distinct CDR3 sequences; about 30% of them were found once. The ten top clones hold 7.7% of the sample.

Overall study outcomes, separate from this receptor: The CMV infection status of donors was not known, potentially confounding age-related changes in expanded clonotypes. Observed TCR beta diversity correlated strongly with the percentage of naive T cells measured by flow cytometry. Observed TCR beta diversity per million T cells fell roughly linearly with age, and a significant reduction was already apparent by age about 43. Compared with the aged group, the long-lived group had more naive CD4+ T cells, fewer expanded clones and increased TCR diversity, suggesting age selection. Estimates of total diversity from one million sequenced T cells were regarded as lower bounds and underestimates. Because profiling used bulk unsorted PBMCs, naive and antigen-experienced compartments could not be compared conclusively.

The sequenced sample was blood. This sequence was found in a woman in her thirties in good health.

At the DNA level, the sequence is TGTGCCAGCAGCCGGGGACAGGGGAACTACGAGCAGTACTTC. Translated, this gives CASSRGQGNYEQYF. The rearranged segments are TRBV9 and TRBJ2-7; TRBD1 matches 10 bases in the middle. The CDR3 contains 14 residues, cysteine and phenylalanine counted. The only DNA kept is the CDR3, 42 bases in frame from the first base. Here V drops 4 bases and J drops 3 bases, and the junction holds 4 bases not matched to any gene. In the germline V gene, CDR1 corresponds to SGDLS and CDR2 to YYNGEE.